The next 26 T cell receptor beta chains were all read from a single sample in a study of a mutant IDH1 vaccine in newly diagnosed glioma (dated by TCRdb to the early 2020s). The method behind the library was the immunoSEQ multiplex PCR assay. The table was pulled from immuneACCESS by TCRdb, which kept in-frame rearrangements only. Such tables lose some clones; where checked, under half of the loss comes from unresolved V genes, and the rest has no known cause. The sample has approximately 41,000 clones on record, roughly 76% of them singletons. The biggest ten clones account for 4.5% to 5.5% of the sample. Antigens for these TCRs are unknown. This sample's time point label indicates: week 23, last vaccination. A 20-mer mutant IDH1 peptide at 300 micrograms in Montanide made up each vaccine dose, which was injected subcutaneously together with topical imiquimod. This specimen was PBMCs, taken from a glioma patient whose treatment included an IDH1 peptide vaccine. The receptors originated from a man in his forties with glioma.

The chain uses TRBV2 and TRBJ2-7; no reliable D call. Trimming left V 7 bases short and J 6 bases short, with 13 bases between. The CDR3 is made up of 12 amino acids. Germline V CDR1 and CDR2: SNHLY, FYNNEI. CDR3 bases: TGTGCCAGCAATGGAGTTTCCGCCGAGCAGTACTTC. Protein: CASNGVSAEQYF.

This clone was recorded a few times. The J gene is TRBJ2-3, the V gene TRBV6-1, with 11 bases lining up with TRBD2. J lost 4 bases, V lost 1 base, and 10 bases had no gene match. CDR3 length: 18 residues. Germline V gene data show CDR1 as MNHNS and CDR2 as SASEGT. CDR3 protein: CASSEGASLAGVADTQYF. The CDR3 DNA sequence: TGTGCCAGCAGTGAAGGGGCCTCACTAGCGGGAGTGGCAGATACGCAGTATTTT.

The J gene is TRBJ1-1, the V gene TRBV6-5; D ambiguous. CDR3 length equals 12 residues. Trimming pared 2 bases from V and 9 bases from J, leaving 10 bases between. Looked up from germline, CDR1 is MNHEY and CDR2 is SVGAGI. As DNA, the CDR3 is TGTGCCAGCAGTTACACACGGGTACAAGCTTTCTTT. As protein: CASSYTRVQAFF.

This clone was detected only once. This CDR3 is CATSRTNTEAFF. In DNA form, the CDR3 reads TGTGCCACCAGCAGAACGAACACTGAAGCTTTCTTT. The rearrangement links TRBV15 to TRBJ1-1; D not certain. Between the trimmed V and J ends, which lost 2 bases and 1 base, there was a span of 2 bases. Germline V CDR1 and CDR2: LNHNV, YYDKDF (reference sequence). The CDR3 sequence is 12 residues long.

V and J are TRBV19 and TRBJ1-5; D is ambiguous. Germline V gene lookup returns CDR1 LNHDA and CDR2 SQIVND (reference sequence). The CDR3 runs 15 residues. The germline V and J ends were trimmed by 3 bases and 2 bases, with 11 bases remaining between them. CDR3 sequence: CASSMQPVGNQPQHF. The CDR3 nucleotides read TGTGCCAGTAGTATGCAGCCAGTGGGCAATCAGCCCCAGCATTTT.

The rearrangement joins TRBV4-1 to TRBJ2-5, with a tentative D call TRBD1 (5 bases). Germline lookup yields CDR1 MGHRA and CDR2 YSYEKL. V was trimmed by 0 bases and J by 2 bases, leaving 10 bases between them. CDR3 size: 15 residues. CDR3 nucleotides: TGCGCCAGCAGCCAAGAGTCGACAGTACAAGAGACCCAGTACTTC. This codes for CASSQESTVQETQYF.

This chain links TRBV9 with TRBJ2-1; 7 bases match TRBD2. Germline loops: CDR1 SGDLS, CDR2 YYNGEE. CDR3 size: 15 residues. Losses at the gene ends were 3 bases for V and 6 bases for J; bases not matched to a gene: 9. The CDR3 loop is CASSELAAPINEQFF. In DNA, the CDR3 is TGTGCCAGCAGCGAGCTAGCGGCCCCCATCAATGAGCAGTTCTTC. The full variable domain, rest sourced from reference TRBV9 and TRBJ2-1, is DSGVTQTPKHLITATGQRVTLRCSPRSGDLSVYWYQQSLDQGLQFLIQYYNGEERAKGNILERFSAQQFPDLHSELNLSSLELGDSALYFCASSELAAPINEQFFGPGTRLTVL.

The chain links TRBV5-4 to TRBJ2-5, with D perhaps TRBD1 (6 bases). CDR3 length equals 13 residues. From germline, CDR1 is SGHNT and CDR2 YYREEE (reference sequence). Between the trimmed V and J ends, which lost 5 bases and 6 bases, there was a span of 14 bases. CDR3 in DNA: TGTGCCAGCAGAAAGAAGGGGGAACAGACCCAGTACTTC. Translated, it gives CASRKKGEQTQYF.

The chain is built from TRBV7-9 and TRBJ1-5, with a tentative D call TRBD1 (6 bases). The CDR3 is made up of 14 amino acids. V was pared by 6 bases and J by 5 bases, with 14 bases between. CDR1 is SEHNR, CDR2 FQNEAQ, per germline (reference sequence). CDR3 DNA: TGTGCCAGCAGTTGGGGGGCGACGGATCAGCCCCAGCATTTT. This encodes CASSWGATDQPQHF.

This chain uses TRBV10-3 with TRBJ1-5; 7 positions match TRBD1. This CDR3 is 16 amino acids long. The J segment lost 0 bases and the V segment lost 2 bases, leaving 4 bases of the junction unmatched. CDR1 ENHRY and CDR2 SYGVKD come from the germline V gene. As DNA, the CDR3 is TGTGCCATCAGTGAGGAGCGGGACAGTAGCAATCAGCCCCAGCATTTT. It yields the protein CAISEERDSSNQPQHF.

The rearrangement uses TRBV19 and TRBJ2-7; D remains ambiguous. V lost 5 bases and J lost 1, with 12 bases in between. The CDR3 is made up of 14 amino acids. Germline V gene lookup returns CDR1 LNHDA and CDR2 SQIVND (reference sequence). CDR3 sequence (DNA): TGTGCCAGTAGTCCCCGCCTGGAATCCTACGAGCAGTACTTC. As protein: CASSPRLESYEQYF.

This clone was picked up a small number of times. CDR3 loop: CASSYSSTDTQYF. CDR3 coding DNA: TGTGCCAGCAGTTACTCGTCCACAGATACGCAGTATTTT. The chain combines TRBV6-5 with TRBJ2-3; D ambiguous. The V and J ends lost 0 bases and 2 bases respectively, with 3 bases between them. The CDR3 covers 13 residues. Germline CDR1 MNHEY, CDR2 SVGAGI.

As DNA, the CDR3 is TGTGCCAGCAGCAAAGGGAGGGACAGGGCGAGGTACGAGCAGTACTTC. It codes for CASSKGRDRARYEQYF. The chain recombines TRBV7-8 with TRBJ2-5; 9 bases line up with TRBD1. The assigned J gene may be wrong: the sequence end matches TRBJ2-7 better. The CDR3 runs to 16 residues. From germline, CDR1 is SGHVS and CDR2 FQNEAQ.

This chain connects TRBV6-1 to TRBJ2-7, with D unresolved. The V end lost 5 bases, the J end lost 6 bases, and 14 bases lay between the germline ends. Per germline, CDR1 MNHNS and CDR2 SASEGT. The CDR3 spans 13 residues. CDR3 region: CASSQIVLREQYF. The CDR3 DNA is TGTGCCAGCAGTCAGATCGTCCTGCGCGAGCAGTACTTC.

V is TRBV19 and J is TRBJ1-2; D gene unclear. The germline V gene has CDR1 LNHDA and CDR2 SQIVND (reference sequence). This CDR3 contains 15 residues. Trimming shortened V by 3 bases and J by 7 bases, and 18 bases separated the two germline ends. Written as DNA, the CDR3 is TGTGCCAGTAGTATGATAGGAGGAGCTTCAGCTGGCTACACCTTC. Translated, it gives CASSMIGGASAGYTF. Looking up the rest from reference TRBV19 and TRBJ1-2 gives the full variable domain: DGGITQSPKYLFRKEGQNVTLSCEQNLNHDAMYWYRQDPGQGLRLIYYSQIVNDFQKGDIAEGYSVSREKKESFPLTVTSAQKNPTAFYLCASSMIGGASAGYTFGSGTRLTVV.

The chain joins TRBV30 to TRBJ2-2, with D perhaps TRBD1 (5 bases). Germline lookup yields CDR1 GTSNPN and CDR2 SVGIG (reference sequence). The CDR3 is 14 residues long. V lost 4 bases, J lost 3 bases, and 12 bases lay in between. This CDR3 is CAWKGLGDTGELFF. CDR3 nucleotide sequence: TGTGCCTGGAAGGGGCTAGGGGACACCGGGGAGCTGTTTTTT.

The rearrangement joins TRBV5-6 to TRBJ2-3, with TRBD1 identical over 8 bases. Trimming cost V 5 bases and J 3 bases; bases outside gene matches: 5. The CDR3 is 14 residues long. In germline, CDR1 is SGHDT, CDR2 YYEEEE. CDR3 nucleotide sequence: TGTGCCAGCAGACCCCAGGGGGCGACAGATACGCAGTATTTT. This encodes CASRPQGATDTQYF.

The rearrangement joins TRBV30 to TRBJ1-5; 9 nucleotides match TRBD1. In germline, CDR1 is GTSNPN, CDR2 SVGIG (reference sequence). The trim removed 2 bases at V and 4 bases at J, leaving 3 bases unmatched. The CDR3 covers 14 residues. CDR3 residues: CAWSLDRGNQPQHF. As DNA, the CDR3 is TGTGCCTGGAGTCTGGACAGGGGAAATCAGCCCCAGCATTTT.

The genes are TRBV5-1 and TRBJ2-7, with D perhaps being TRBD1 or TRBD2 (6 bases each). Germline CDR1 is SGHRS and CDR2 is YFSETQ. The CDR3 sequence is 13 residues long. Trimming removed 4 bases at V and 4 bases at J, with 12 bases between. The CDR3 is CASSAGQIYEQYF. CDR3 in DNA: TGCGCCAGCAGCGCGGGACAAATTTACGAGCAGTACTTC.

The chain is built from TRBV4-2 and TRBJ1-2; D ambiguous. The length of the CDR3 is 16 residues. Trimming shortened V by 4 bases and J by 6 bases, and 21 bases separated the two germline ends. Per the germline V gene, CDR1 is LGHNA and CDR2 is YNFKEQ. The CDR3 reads CASSPELGPRGDGYTF. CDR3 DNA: TGTGCCAGCAGCCCGGAATTGGGCCCTCGTGGGGATGGCTACACCTTC.

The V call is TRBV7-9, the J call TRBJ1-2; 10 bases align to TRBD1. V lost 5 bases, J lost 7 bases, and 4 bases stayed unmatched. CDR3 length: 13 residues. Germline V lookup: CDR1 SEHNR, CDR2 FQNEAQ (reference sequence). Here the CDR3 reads CASSLGTGVGYTF. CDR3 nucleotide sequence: TGTGCCAGCAGCCTGGGGACAGGGGTTGGCTACACCTTC.

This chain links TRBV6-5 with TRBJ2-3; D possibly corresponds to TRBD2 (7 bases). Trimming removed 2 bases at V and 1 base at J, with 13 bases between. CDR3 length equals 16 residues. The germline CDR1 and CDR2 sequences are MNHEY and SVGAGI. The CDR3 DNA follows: TGTGCCAGCAGTTACGGGGGGGCGGTAGGCACAGATACGCAGTATTTT. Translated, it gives CASSYGGAVGTDTQYF.

The DNA for the CDR3 is TGTGCCAGCAGTCCAGCAGGGGGGTATGGCTACACCTTC. It translates to CASSPAGGYGYTF. This chain joins TRBV27 and TRBJ1-2; TRBD1 matches at 7 bases. The CDR3 totals 13 residues. Germline V gives CDR1 MNHEY, CDR2 SMNVEV (reference sequence). The J segment lost 5 bases and the V segment lost 5 bases, leaving 5 bases of the junction unmatched.

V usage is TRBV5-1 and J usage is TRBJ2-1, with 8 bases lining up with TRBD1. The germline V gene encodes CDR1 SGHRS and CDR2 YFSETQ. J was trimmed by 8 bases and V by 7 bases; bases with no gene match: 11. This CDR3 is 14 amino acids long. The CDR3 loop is CASQTGGGRHEQFF. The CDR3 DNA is TGCGCCAGCCAAACAGGGGGTGGTCGTCATGAGCAGTTCTTC.

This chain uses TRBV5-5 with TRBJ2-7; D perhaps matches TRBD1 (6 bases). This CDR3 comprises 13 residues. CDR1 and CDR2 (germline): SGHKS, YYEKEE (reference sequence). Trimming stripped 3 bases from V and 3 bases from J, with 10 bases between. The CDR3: CASSYWTDYEQYF. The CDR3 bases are TGTGCCAGCAGCTATTGGACAGACTACGAGCAGTACTTC.

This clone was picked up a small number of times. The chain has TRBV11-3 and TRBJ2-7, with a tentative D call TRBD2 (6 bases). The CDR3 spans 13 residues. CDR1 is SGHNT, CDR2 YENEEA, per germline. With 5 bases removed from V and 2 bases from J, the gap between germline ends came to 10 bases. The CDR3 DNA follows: TGTGCCAGCAGCGCGGGACGGACCTACGAGCAGTACTTC. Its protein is CASSAGRTYEQYF.